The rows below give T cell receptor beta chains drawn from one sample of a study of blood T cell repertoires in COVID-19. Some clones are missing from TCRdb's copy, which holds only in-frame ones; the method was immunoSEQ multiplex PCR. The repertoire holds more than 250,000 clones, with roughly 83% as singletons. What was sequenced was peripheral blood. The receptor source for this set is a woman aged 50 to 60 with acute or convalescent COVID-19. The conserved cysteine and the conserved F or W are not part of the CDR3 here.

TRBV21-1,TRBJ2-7,ASSKGAADYEQY
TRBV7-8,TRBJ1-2,ASSLGGGANYGYT
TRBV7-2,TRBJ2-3,ASSSRGSGIGNTQY
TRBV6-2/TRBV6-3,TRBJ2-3,ASSSGTGWGDTQY
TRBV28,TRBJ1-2,ASSPIPSVYGYT
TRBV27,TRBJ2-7,ASSPTSGRADEQY
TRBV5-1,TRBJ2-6,ASSLAGQGTGANVLT
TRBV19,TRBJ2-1,ASSGVAASGVGEQF
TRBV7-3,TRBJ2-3,ASSRGLAGFGTQY
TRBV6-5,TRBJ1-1,ASREGNTEAF
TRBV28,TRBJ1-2,ASTRNHANGYT
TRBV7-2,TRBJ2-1,ASSLDPRGPQF
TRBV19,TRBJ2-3,ATESTGGAMDTQY
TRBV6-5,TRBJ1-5,ASSPMKQGNQPQH
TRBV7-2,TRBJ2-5,ASSSYQETQY
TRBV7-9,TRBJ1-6,ASSPPGGQYSPLH
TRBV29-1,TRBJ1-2,SVAEGGDGYT
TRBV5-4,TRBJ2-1,ASSLDAGSSGNEQF
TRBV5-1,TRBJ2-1,ASSSGQGAYNEQF
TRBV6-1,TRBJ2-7,ASSSGTGRSYEQY